This TCR beta chain appears in the sequencing data of a study of blood T cell repertoires in COVID-19. Study overall: Spain, Italy and the United States supplied samples that represented acute and convalescent COVID-19. Sources were T cells, B-cell-depleted T cells, or PBMCs; the material itself was cDNA or gDNA.

Methods used by the authors: For nucleated cells, counts were estimated from reference gene primer amplification. Libraries were prepared by immunoSEQ multiplex PCR; TCRdb keeps only in-frame clonotypes and omits some of them. V and J calls and clone size follow that table, whereas D and trimming were derived from the DNA. The repertoire includes approximately 240,000 clones, 70% to 90% of them detected once, and 2.9% sits in the top ten. Trimming removed 3 bases from V and 8 bases from J, with 16 bases in between. The germline V gene has CDR1 MDHEN and CDR2 SYDVKM. This CDR3 comprises 14 residues. The material sequenced was peripheral blood. The clonotype was recovered from a man in his fifties or sixties who had recovered from COVID-19. The genes are TRBV28 and TRBJ1-1; D is uncertain. CDR3 protein: CASSFMMREFEAFF. CDR3 coding DNA: TGTGCCAGCAGTTTCATGATGCGAGAATTCGAAGCTTTCTTT. The full variable domain, with the rest looked up from reference TRBV28 and TRBJ1-1, is DVKVTQSSRYLVKRTGEKVFLECVQDMDHENMFWYRQDPGLGLRLIYFSYDVKMKEKGDIPEGYSVSREKKERFSLILESASTNQTSMYLCASSFMMREFEAFFGQGTRLTVV.